Included here is one T cell receptor (beta chain) sequence, with context. The trim removed 0 bases at V and 0 bases at J, leaving 7 bases unmatched. Germline V gene data show CDR1 as MGHRA and CDR2 as YSYEKL. This CDR3 is built from 18 residues. This sample was taken from a study of blood T cell repertoires in COVID-19. Measured with immunoSEQ multiplex PCR; TCRdb has only the in-frame clones, and not every one. This sample yields 97,000 or so clones, of which about nine tenths are seen a single time; more than 4.5% belongs to the top ten. The sequenced sample consisted of peripheral blood. The genes are TRBV4-1 and TRBJ1-3; 8 bases fit TRBD1. The clonotype comes from a woman in her forties or fifties with COVID-19, enrolled during active disease. The CDR3 loop is CASSQEKGDRSSGNTIYF. The CDR3, as DNA: TGCGCCAGCAGCCAAGAGAAGGGGGACAGGAGCTCTGGAAACACCATATATTTT.